This TCR beta chain was found in a study of graft-versus-host responses after intestinal transplantation. Study overall: Recipients were given multivisceral, liver-intestinal, or isolated intestinal transplants. Recipients uniformly received anti-thymocyte globulin induction, followed by tacrolimus and steroids for two to four years. General study points: Recipient marrow held GvH clones, some first seen in ileum or blood. Clonal ratios of graft-versus-host to host-versus-graft in allografts were high for patients exhibiting graft-donor T cell macrochimerism.

Germline lookup yields CDR1 SGHAT and CDR2 FQNNGV. This CDR3 is 13 amino acids long. The V gene end was trimmed by 3 bases and the J gene end by 6 bases; junction bases not matched to a gene: 0. Produced via immunoSEQ multiplex PCR; TCRdb's table is partial and in-frame only. The sample has 90,000 to 130,000 clones; around nine tenths are singletons. As concerns this clone: Its antigen is not identified. The same CDR3 also results from other DNA sequences found in this sample.

Specimen: unstimulated CD4+ T cells sorted from spleen or lymph node cells, collected before transplant. This rearrangement joins TRBV11-2 to TRBJ2-1; TRBD2 agrees at 9 bases. The sequence derives from a human donor who was the organ donor for an intestinal transplant. The DNA of the CDR3 is TGTGCCAGCAGCTTGGGACTAGCCAATGAGCAGTTCTTC. Encoded protein: CASSLGLANEQFF.